This T cell receptor beta chain was identified in a study of cytomegalovirus exposure and HLA in healthy donors. Overall study: Of the donors genotyped, approximately 400 in all, about 82% fell in the Caucasian-associated ancestry cluster.

Amplification used 60 Vbeta primers and 13 Jbeta primers. Method: immunoSEQ multiplex PCR; TCRdb's copy keeps in-frame clones and lacks some. In the table there are approximately 190,000 clones, over 70% of which are singletons. Germline V CDR1 and CDR2: LNHDA, SQIVND (reference sequence). The CDR3 is 15 amino acids. With 4 bases clipped from V and 7 bases from J, the junction kept 10 bases outside the gene matches. The genes are TRBV19 and TRBJ2-1; 7 nucleotides line up with TRBD1. Sequenced sample: PBMCs. This TCR derives from a man in his forties or fifties in good health and CMV-seropositive. This chain's CDR3 is CASSKTGTAENEQFF. CDR3 bases: TGTGCCAGTAGTAAAACCGGGACAGCAGAGAATGAGCAGTTCTTC.